Below are 5 T cell receptor beta chains sequenced from a single sample in a study of cytomegalovirus exposure and HLA in healthy donors. The PCR had 60 Vbeta and 13 Jbeta primers. Sequenced by immunoSEQ multiplex PCR; TCRdb stores in-frame clones only, minus some. Of under 70,000 clones listed, approximately 71% are singletons. Sequenced input: PBMCs. Receptor source: a man in his forties in good health and CMV-seropositive.

The chain recombines TRBV6-1 with TRBJ1-5, with D possibly matching TRBD1 (6 bases). Per the germline V gene, CDR1 is MNHNS and CDR2 is SASEGT. The CDR3 is 14 residues long. V was clipped by 5 bases and J by 2 bases, with 10 bases between them. The CDR3 sequence is CASSTGMGNQPQHF. The DNA of the CDR3 is TGTGCCAGCAGTACAGGGATGGGCAATCAGCCCCAGCATTTT.

About this clone itself: One junction end does not reproduce the germline sequence, and a read error may be involved. The J gene is TRBJ1-1, the V gene TRBV2; 7 nucleotides agree with TRBD1. Germline CDR1 SNHLY, CDR2 FYNNEI. The CDR3 runs to 14 residues. DNA of the CDR3: TGTGCCAGCAGCGAAGGGACAGTTAACACTGAAGCTTTCTTT. It specifies CASSEGTVNTEAFF.

V gene TRBV7-9 combines with J gene TRBJ1-1; D is uncertain. Germline values: CDR1 SEHNR, CDR2 FQNEAQ (reference sequence). The CDR3 is 13 amino acids. V lost 5 bases and J lost 0, with 7 bases in between. The CDR3 region has the DNA TGTGCCAGCAGCGCAGGCTTGAACACTGAAGCTTTCTTT. The encoded protein is CASSAGLNTEAFF.

This clone was recorded once. This chain uses TRBV6-1 with TRBJ2-7; TRBD1 matches at 8 bases. The CDR3 is 12 amino acids. The V gene end was trimmed by 5 bases and the J gene end by 5 bases; junction bases not matched to a gene: 2. Germline V gene lookup returns CDR1 MNHNS and CDR2 SASEGT. The CDR3 loop reads CASSPDRDEQYF. The DNA for the CDR3 is TGTGCCAGCAGTCCGGACAGGGACGAGCAGTACTTC.

The rearrangement joins TRBV5-4 to TRBJ1-6; TRBD1 agrees at 7 bases. With V trimmed by 0 bases and J by 4 bases, 10 bases remained unmatched. The CDR3 runs 18 residues. The germline V gene has CDR1 SGHNT and CDR2 YYREEE (reference sequence). CDR3 bases: TGTGCCAGCAGCTTGGGGCCCCCCACACAGGGGTATAATTCACCCCTCCACTTT. Translating it yields CASSLGPPTQGYNSPLHF.